Listed below are T cell receptor beta chains from one sample, sequenced in a study of blood T cells in healthy people across ages. TCRdb re-analysed the 5' RACE reads in MiXCR, keeping a single row per CDR3 protein. The table has 1.2 million to 1.5 million distinct CDR3 sequences, around 59% seen once. Sequenced sample: blood. The origin of the receptors is a man between 18 and 29 years old in good health. CDR3s include the opening cysteine and the closing phenylalanine or tryptophan. The D gene is left open where the match is weak. Clone size, where shown, is once, few, many, or a class for clones that have expanded.

clone_size j_call v_call d_call cdr3_aa
. TRBJ2-3 TRBV4-1 TRBD2 CASSHTLAGRTDTQYF
. TRBJ2-1 TRBV7-9 . CASTPRGTSYNEQFF
. TRBJ2-1 TRBV20-1 TRBD2 CSARSLAGDYNEQFF
. TRBJ1-2 TRBV18 . CASSPTGYHGYTF
few TRBJ2-1 TRBV7-2 . CASSFEGVMNEQFF
. TRBJ2-1 TRBV20-1 TRBD1 CSAREGQGERDEQFF
. TRBJ1-5 TRBV25-1 TRBD1 CASGYRGPQHF
. TRBJ2-3 TRBV12-5 . CASGLDPQFSTDTQYF
. TRBJ2-5 TRBV10-1 TRBD2 CASSESSGRQTQYF
. TRBJ1-1 TRBV14 . CASSQDGTSEAFF
. TRBJ1-2 TRBV6-1 TRBD1 CASSEAGQGDGYTF
. TRBJ1-2 TRBV7-2 . CASSLVGQFYGYTF
. TRBJ2-3 TRBV20-1 . CSATLFGTDTQYF
. TRBJ2-3 TRBV29-1 TRBD2 CSAAGTSGRADTQYF
. TRBJ2-1 TRBV20-1 . CSARDPLLPGSSYNEQFF
. TRBJ2-1 TRBV4-1 . CASSQMTASDYNEQFF
. TRBJ1-4 TRBV12-3/TRBV12-4 . CASSTTGTYYEKLFF
once TRBJ2-4 TRBV5-4 . CASRRDIAKNIQYF
. TRBJ2-6 TRBV5-5 . CASSLGPFSSGANVLTF
. TRBJ2-3 TRBV9 . CASSAQTGSDTQYF
few TRBJ1-6 TRBV3-1 . CASSQGQDNSPLHF
. . TRBV2 TRBD2 CASRRLLAGEETQYF
. TRBJ1-2 TRBV20-1 TRBD1 CSASGQGGFTYGYTF
. TRBJ2-3 TRBV28 TRBD1 CASSTQGVGVWDTQYF
. TRBJ2-1 TRBV10-3 . CATGAGTSATYNEQFF
. TRBJ2-7 TRBV6-5 . CASSYSSGRFAYEQYF
. TRBJ1-2 TRBV6-5 . CASSYSERGNYGYTF
. TRBJ2-3 TRBV3-1 . CASSQTRVSTDTQYF